This passage covers 2 T cell receptor beta chains from one sample sequenced in a study of blood T cell repertoires in COVID-19. TCRdb keeps only in-frame clones here, not all; method: immunoSEQ multiplex PCR. In the table there are hundreds of thousands of clones, 86% of which are singletons. The sequenced sample consisted of PBMCs or T cells enriched from blood (not recorded which). All receptors derive from a woman in her forties or fifties in a cohort exposed to, infected with or recovered from COVID-19 (not recorded which).

In its sample, this clone was seen once. The rearrangement uses TRBV5-6 and TRBJ2-3; 11 nucleotides match TRBD2. The CDR3 totals 16 residues. The junction had 7 bases not matched to a gene; V was cut back by 2 bases and J by 5 bases. The germline gives CDR1 SGHDT, CDR2 YYEEEE. CDR3 nucleotide sequence: TGTGCCAGCAGCTTTATTAGCGGGGGGGCCGGAGATACGCAGTATTTT. Translating it yields CASSFISGGAGDTQYF. Filled out from reference TRBV5-6 and TRBJ2-3, the complete variable domain reads DAGVTQSPTHLIKTRGQQVTLRCSPKSGHDTVSWYQQALGQGPQFIFQYYEEEERQRGNFPDRFSGHQFPNYSSELNVNALLLGDSALYLCASSFISGGAGDTQYFGPGTRLTVL.

V usage is TRBV5-5 and J usage is TRBJ1-3, with D perhaps matching TRBD1 (6 bases). Germline CDR1 SGHKS, CDR2 YYEKEE (reference sequence). The CDR3 runs 17 residues. V was cut by 1 base and J by 0 bases, with 14 bases left in between. CDR3 protein: CASSLWGLSFSGNTIYF. The CDR3 DNA sequence: TGTGCCAGCAGCTTGTGGGGGCTGTCTTTCTCTGGAAACACCATATATTTT. The whole variable domain, filled in from reference TRBV5-5 and TRBJ1-3, reads DAGVTQSPTHLIKTRGQQVTLRCSPISGHKSVSWYQQVLGQGPQFIFQYYEKEERGRGNFPDRFSARQFPNYSSELNVNALLLGDSALYLCASSLWGLSFSGNTIYFGEGSWLTVV.